This T cell receptor (beta chain) was sequenced for a study of T cells in Graves' hyperthyroidism and ophthalmopathy. Study conclusions and caveats: In blood, most of the thyroid clonotypes expanded above 0.001 were also present.

Amplification of TCR beta CDR3 regions was performed using RNA transcripts as template. TCR CDR3 underwent first-round RT-PCR with the HTBI primer set. TCRdb called the multiplex PCR reads again in MiXCR, with one record for every CDR3 protein. The sample yields roughly 420,000 distinct CDR3 sequences, 15% to 18% seen once. With respect to this clonotype: Its cognate antigen is unknown.

Source material for PBMCs was 10 ml fresh peripheral blood. The sequenced sample consisted of blood. The receptor was derived from a woman younger than 35 with Graves' hyperthyroidism.

CDR3 nucleotide sequence: TGTGCCAGCAGCTTCGGGTCCAGGAGCGCTGAGCAGTTCTTC. This codes for CASSFGSRSAEQFF. The chain links TRBV27 to TRBJ2-1; D not certain. The CDR3 is 14 amino acids. V was trimmed by 6 bases and J by 9 bases, leaving 18 bases between them. Germline lookup yields CDR1 MNHEY and CDR2 SMNVEV (reference sequence).